The 26 T cell receptor beta chains below all came from one sample that was sequenced in a study of control samples from healthy donors and cancer patients. Generated by immunoSEQ multiplex PCR, the TCRdb table keeps only in-frame clones and is missing some. The sample has over 150,000 clones, nearly 96% seen once. The source material was blood. The receptors stem from a young woman in good health.

The rearrangement joins TRBV5-1 to TRBJ2-1, with D perhaps TRBD2 (6 bases). The CDR3 has 19 amino acids. The V gene lost 0 bases and the J gene lost 0 bases, with 19 bases spanning the gap. CDR1 and CDR2 from the germline V gene are SGHRS and YFSETQ. This CDR3 reads CASSLELSSWRDSYNEQFF. CDR3 sequence (DNA): TGCGCCAGCAGCTTGGAGTTATCTAGTTGGCGGGACTCCTACAATGAGCAGTTCTTC.

The chain couples TRBV10-3 to TRBJ2-7; TRBD2 matches 10 bases. The CDR3 length is 13 residues. J was trimmed by 3 bases and V by 10 bases; bases with no gene match: 6. Germline V lookup: CDR1 ENHRY, CDR2 SYGVKD. CDR3 residues: CATEREGFYEQYF. In DNA form, the CDR3 reads TGTGCCACCGAGCGGGAGGGTTTCTACGAGCAGTACTTC.

V and J are TRBV6-5 and TRBJ2-3, with D possibly being TRBD2 (6 bases). V lost 8 bases and J lost 2, with 14 bases in between. The CDR3 contains 14 residues. Germline CDR1 reads MNHEY; CDR2 reads SVGAGI. CDR3 sequence: CASPGAGITDTQYF. In nucleotides, the CDR3 is TGTGCCAGCCCGGGAGCAGGGATCACAGATACGCAGTATTTT.

The chain recombines TRBV6-5 with TRBJ1-6, with 7 bases lining up with TRBD1. Per the germline V gene, CDR1 is MNHEY and CDR2 is SVGAGI. With V trimmed by 10 bases and J by 2 bases, 5 bases remained unmatched. The CDR3 length is 14 residues. CDR3 residues: CATRQGPYNSPLHF. The CDR3, as DNA: TGTGCCACCAGACAGGGCCCCTATAATTCACCCCTCCACTTT.

This rearrangement joins TRBV28 to TRBJ2-7; 7 positions agree with TRBD1. J lost 5 bases, V lost 6 bases, and 13 bases had no gene match. Germline V gene sequence: CDR1 MDHEN, CDR2 SYDVKM. The CDR3 loop spans 15 amino acids. The CDR3 DNA reads as TGTGCCAGCAGCCAAACCGGGACAGTACGTCACGAGCAGTACTTC. It codes for CASSQTGTVRHEQYF. The entire variable domain, with the rest obtained from reference TRBV28 and TRBJ2-7, is as follows: DVKVTQSSRYLVKRTGEKVFLECVQDMDHENMFWYRQDPGLGLRLIYFSYDVKMKEKGDIPEGYSVSREKKERFSLILESASTNQTSMYLCASSQTGTVRHEQYFGPGTRLTVT.

This clone was seen once. V and J are TRBV19 and TRBJ2-1; D is unclear. The ends were cut back, 3 bases at V and 3 bases at J, with 12 bases in the middle. Per the germline V gene, CDR1 is LNHDA and CDR2 is SQIVND (reference sequence). The CDR3 totals 15 residues. CDR3 sequence reads: CASSMTQSGYNEQFF. The CDR3 DNA reads TGTGCCAGTAGTATGACACAGTCTGGCTACAATGAGCAGTTCTTC.

This chain joins TRBV6-5 and TRBJ1-1, with no clear D. The CDR3 runs 11 residues. Germline V gene sequence: CDR1 MNHEY, CDR2 SVGAGI. V gave up 6 bases and J gave up 5 bases, with 7 bases separating them. The CDR3: CASSLWTEAFF. CDR3 nucleotide sequence: TGTGCCAGCAGCCTTTGGACTGAAGCTTTCTTT.

The rearrangement uses TRBV5-1 and TRBJ2-7; D unresolved. CDR1 SGHRS and CDR2 YFSETQ come from the germline V gene. The CDR3 loop spans 16 amino acids. The germline V and J ends were trimmed by 2 bases and 0 bases, with 15 bases remaining between them. The CDR3 DNA follows: TGCGCCAGCAGCTTTGGGGAACGCCCCCGCTCCTACGAGCAGTACTTC. This translates into CASSFGERPRSYEQYF.

The chain combines TRBV3-1 (or the pseudogene TRBV3-2) with TRBJ2-1; 8 bases are shared with TRBD2. The CDR3 runs 13 residues. V lost 1 base to trimming and J lost 9 bases; unmatched junction nucleotides: 2. The germline CDR1 and CDR2 sequences are LGHDT and YNNKEL (reference sequence). CDR3 nucleotides: TGTGCCAGCAGCCAAGGGGCGGGAGGTGAGCAGTTCTTC. Its protein product is CASSQGAGGEQFF.

The rearrangement uses TRBV28 and TRBJ1-4; D possibly corresponds to TRBD1 (5 bases). Trimming stripped 4 bases from V and 8 bases from J, with 32 bases between. This CDR3 is 20 amino acids long. Looked up from germline, CDR1 is MDHEN and CDR2 is SYDVKM. The CDR3 loop reads CASSSPAGSAGLSRSEKLFF. CDR3 nucleotide sequence: TGTGCCAGCAGTTCTCCTGCCGGAAGCGCGGGACTATCAAGGAGCGAAAAACTGTTTTTT. Based on the CDR3 plus reference TRBV28 and TRBJ1-4, the full variable domain is DVKVTQSSRYLVKRTGEKVFLECVQDMDHENMFWYRQDPGLGLRLIYFSYDVKMKEKGDIPEGYSVSREKKERFSLILESASTNQTSMYLCASSSPAGSAGLSRSEKLFFGSGTQLSVL.

The genes are TRBV2 and TRBJ2-2; D gene unclear. Germline CDR1 reads SNHLY; CDR2 reads FYNNEI. Between the trimmed V and J ends, which lost 4 bases and 2 bases, there was a span of 5 bases. The CDR3 has 13 amino acids. The CDR3 DNA follows: TGTGCCAGCAGTGGGCCTAACACCGGGGAGCTGTTTTTT. It is translated as CASSGPNTGELFF.

The chain couples TRBV9 to TRBJ1-5; D is undetermined. Looked up from germline, CDR1 is SGDLS and CDR2 is YYNGEE. This CDR3 is built from 13 residues. The V and J ends lost 0 bases and 7 bases respectively, with 8 bases between them. This chain's CDR3 is CASSVEPRQPQHF. The CDR3 bases are TGTGCCAGCAGCGTAGAGCCCCGACAGCCCCAGCATTTT.

The chain uses TRBV11-2 and TRBJ1-1; D might be TRBD1 (5 bases). Germline assignment: CDR1 SGHAT and CDR2 FQNNGV. V shed 1 base and J shed 4 bases, with 13 bases lying between them. The CDR3 is 15 amino acids. CDR3 in amino acids: CASSLGSGDGTEAFF. The CDR3 nucleotides read TGTGCCAGCAGCTTAGGTTCCGGGGACGGCACTGAAGCTTTCTTT.

This clone occurred once. The V gene is TRBV12-3 or TRBV12-4, the J gene TRBJ2-1; either TRBD1 or TRBD2 may supply D (6 bases each). The CDR3 sequence is 13 residues long. V lost 0 bases and J 15 bases, leaving 15 bases between the germline ends. This chain's CDR3 is CASSLARRGWLFF. CDR3 DNA sequence: TGTGCCAGCAGTTTAGCGCGGAGGGGGTGGCTGTTCTTC.

The V gene is TRBV7-8, the J gene TRBJ2-7; D remains unclear. The V end was cut by 5 bases, the J end by 3 bases, with 8 bases between. The CDR3 has 12 residues. Germline CDR1 SGHVS, CDR2 FQNEAQ. The CDR3 nucleotides are TGTGCCAGCAGCCCGAAGGACTACGAGCAGTACTTC. Its protein product is CASSPKDYEQYF.

This chain uses TRBV2 with TRBJ2-3; D remains ambiguous. V gave up 4 bases and J gave up 1 base, with 6 bases separating them. Germline V gives CDR1 SNHLY, CDR2 FYNNEI. The CDR3 sequence is 13 residues long. The CDR3 DNA reads TGTGCCAGCAGTGGTCTCGGCACAGATACGCAGTATTTT. Amino acids: CASSGLGTDTQYF.

The genes are TRBV11-1 and TRBJ2-1; 10 bases align to TRBD1. The CDR3 totals 15 residues. Unmatched junction bases numbered 6, after V lost 4 bases and J lost 6 bases. Germline CDR1 and CDR2: SGHAT and FQDESV (reference sequence). CDR3 residues: CASSSGQGEVNEQFF. The CDR3 nucleotides read TGTGCCAGCAGCTCCGGACAGGGGGAGGTCAATGAGCAGTTCTTC.

The gene calls are TRBV10-3 and TRBJ2-3; no reliable D call. Germline V gene sequence: CDR1 ENHRY, CDR2 SYGVKD. The CDR3 contains 15 residues. The V end lost 10 bases, the J end lost 0 bases, and 17 bases lay between the germline ends. The CDR3 sequence: CATGTRVFSTDTQYF. The CDR3 region has the DNA TGTGCCACAGGAACCCGGGTTTTTAGCACAGATACGCAGTATTTT.

J is TRBJ2-1 and V is TRBV5-1; the match to TRBD1 covers 7 bases. Germline values: CDR1 SGHRS, CDR2 YFSETQ. The J segment lost 7 bases and the V segment lost 9 bases, leaving 10 bases of the junction unmatched. The CDR3 has 13 residues. The CDR3 DNA sequence: TGCGCCACCTCGGACAGGCCGTTGAATGAGCAGTTCTTC. Amino acids: CATSDRPLNEQFF.

The chain is built from TRBV2 and TRBJ2-5, with D unclear. This CDR3 has 13 amino acids. CDR1 and CDR2 (germline): SNHLY, FYNNEI. Trimming removed 4 bases at V and 1 base at J, with 7 bases between. The CDR3 loop is CASSGVLQETQYF. Here the CDR3 DNA reads TGTGCCAGCAGTGGTGTTCTCCAAGAGACCCAGTACTTC.

The rearrangement uses TRBV4-2 and TRBJ2-7, with 7 bases that match TRBD2. This CDR3 is 16 amino acids long. V gave up 1 base and J gave up 0 bases; unmatched junction bases: 6. In germline, CDR1 is LGHNA, CDR2 YNFKEQ. The CDR3 nucleotides are TGTGCCAGCAGCCAAGGGGACTCTAGCGGCTCCTACGAGCAGTACTTC. Its translation: CASSQGDSSGSYEQYF.

The CDR3 region is CASSLNRAYGYTF. The CDR3 DNA follows: TGTGCCAGCAGTTTGAACAGAGCCTATGGCTACACCTTC. The rearrangement links TRBV28 to TRBJ1-2; the D is unclear. The V end was cut by 3 bases, the J end by 4 bases, with 9 bases between. CDR1 is MDHEN, CDR2 SYDVKM, per germline. This CDR3 has 13 residues.

The CDR3 DNA sequence: TGCGCCAGCAGCATAGGACAGGGACGGTTGAATGAGCAGTTCTTC. This translates into CASSIGQGRLNEQFF. The J gene is TRBJ2-1, the V gene TRBV5-1, with TRBD1 identical over 8 bases. CDR3 length equals 15 residues. Germline CDR1 SGHRS, CDR2 YFSETQ. With V trimmed by 4 bases and J by 7 bases, 10 bases remained unmatched.

CDR3 sequence: CASSVQNSEKLFF. The CDR3 nucleotides read TGTGCCAGCAGTGTACAAAACAGCGAAAAACTGTTTTTT. The chain has TRBV5-5 and TRBJ1-4; D is unresolved. This CDR3 comprises 13 residues. Germline V gene lookup returns CDR1 SGHKS and CDR2 YYEKEE (reference sequence). V was shortened by 5 bases and J by 8 bases, with 13 bases between the two germline ends.

V is TRBV28 and J is TRBJ2-3; the match to TRBD2 covers 9 bases. CDR3 length: 19 amino acids. V shed 5 bases, J shed 5 bases, and the junction held 20 bases outside the gene matches. Germline lookup yields CDR1 MDHEN and CDR2 SYDVKM. The CDR3 sequence: CASSPLSGGVVLKGDTQYF. The CDR3 DNA reads as TGTGCCAGCAGTCCCCTTAGCGGGGGAGTTGTATTAAAAGGAGATACGCAGTATTTT.

The chain recombines TRBV27 with TRBJ1-1; 8 nucleotides align to TRBD1. CDR1 is MNHEY, CDR2 SMNVEV, per germline (reference sequence). V gave up 6 bases and J gave up 5 bases; unmatched junction bases: 5. This CDR3 region has 13 residues. The CDR3 region has the DNA TGTGCCAGCAGGGGCAGGGGGCAAACTGAAGCTTTCTTT. The encoded protein is CASRGRGQTEAFF.